The 26 T cell receptor beta chains below come from one sample, sequenced in a study of OX40 agonist ivuxolimab in advanced cancers. Data came from immunoSEQ multiplex PCR; TCRdb stores just in-frame clones and leaves some out. The table lists roughly 60,000 clones, roughly 81% of them singletons, with 2.5% to 3.5% in the top ten. The input for sequencing was CD4+ or CD8+ T cells sorted from blood, taken in a trial of the OX40 agonist ivuxolimab. The receptors derive from an adult with an advanced solid tumor such as melanoma, head and neck, liver or kidney cancer.

The chain recombines TRBV29-1 with TRBJ1-1, with 9 bases that match TRBD1. The CDR3 covers 12 residues. Per the germline V gene, CDR1 is SQVTM and CDR2 is ANQGSEA. V lost 8 bases and J lost 5; bases outside the gene matches: 6. As DNA, the CDR3 is TGCAGCTCAAGGACAGGGGCGACTGAAGCTTTCTTT. Translated: CSSRTGATEAFF.

The sample holds a few counts of this clone. The J gene is TRBJ1-1, the V gene TRBV2; possibly TRBD1 for D (6 bases). The V gene lost 1 base and the J gene lost 1 base, with 13 bases spanning the gap. This CDR3 has 16 residues. Per germline, CDR1 SNHLY and CDR2 FYNNEI. CDR3 region: CASSEGQGSRNTEAFF. CDR3 sequence (DNA): TGTGCCAGCAGTGAAGGTCAGGGGTCCAGGAACACTGAAGCTTTCTTT.

This clone was found once. V gene TRBV7-8 combines with J gene TRBJ2-5; TRBD1 aligns across 9 bases. The junction had 12 bases not matched to a gene; V was cut back by 5 bases and J by 5 bases. CDR1 and CDR2 (germline): SGHVS, FQNEAQ. CDR3 length: 16 residues. CDR3 in amino acids: CASSLGSGQGGETQYF. The CDR3 DNA is TGTGCCAGCAGCCTTGGATCGGGACAGGGAGGGGAGACCCAGTACTTC. Combining the CDR3 with reference TRBV7-8 and TRBJ2-5 gives the whole variable domain GAGVSQSPRYKVAKRGQDVALRCDPISGHVSLFWYQQALGQGPEFLTYFQNEAQLDKSGLPSDRFFAERPEGSVSTLKIQRTQQEDSAVYLCASSLGSGQGGETQYFGPGTRLLVL.

This clone was seen just once. The genes are TRBV11-2 and TRBJ2-1, with unresolved D. CDR3 length: 13 residues. V lost 5 bases and J 12 bases, leaving 17 bases between the germline ends. Germline V CDR1 and CDR2: SGHAT, FQNNGV. Here the CDR3 reads CASSHRAGIGQFF. Here the CDR3 DNA reads TGTGCCAGCAGCCATAGGGCTGGTATCGGGCAGTTCTTC.

V and J are TRBV4-1 and TRBJ1-5, with D perhaps matching TRBD1 (5 bases). V was shortened by 2 bases and J by 2 bases, with 10 bases between the two germline ends. This CDR3 spans 15 amino acids. Germline V gene sequence: CDR1 MGHRA, CDR2 YSYEKL. The CDR3 loop is CASSQFAGRNQPQHF. In DNA, the CDR3 is TGCGCCAGCAGCCAATTTGCAGGGCGCAATCAGCCCCAGCATTTT.

The gene calls are TRBV5-6 and TRBJ1-4; 10 bases are shared with TRBD1. The V segment lost 4 bases and the J segment 6 bases; nucleotides outside the gene matches: 6. There are 15 residues in the CDR3. Germline CDR1 reads SGHDT; CDR2 reads YYEEEE. The CDR3 loop is CASSLDRGRDEKLFF. The CDR3 DNA is TGTGCCAGCAGCCTAGACAGGGGGCGCGATGAAAAACTGTTTTTT. The whole variable domain, remainder taken from reference TRBV5-6 and TRBJ1-4, is DAGVTQSPTHLIKTRGQQVTLRCSPKSGHDTVSWYQQALGQGPQFIFQYYEEEERQRGNFPDRFSGHQFPNYSSELNVNALLLGDSALYLCASSLDRGRDEKLFFGSGTQLSVL.

This chain joins TRBV11-3 and TRBJ1-4; 9 bases agree with TRBD1. The CDR3 has 17 amino acids. CDR1 is SGHNT and CDR2 is YENEEA in the germline V gene. Germline trimming cut 1 base from V and 9 bases from J; bases unmatched to any gene: 12. Written as DNA, the CDR3 is TGTGCCAGCAGCTTAGCGACTTCCCGGGGACAGGGCAAAAAACTGTTTTTT. It encodes CASSLATSRGQGKKLFF. The complete variable domain, with remaining parts taken from reference TRBV11-3 and TRBJ1-4, reads EAGVVQSPRYKIIEKKQPVAFWCNPISGHNTLYWYLQNLGQGPELLIRYENEEAVDDSQLPKDRFSAERLKGVDSTLKIQPAELGDSAVYLCASSLATSRGQGKKLFFGSGTQLSVL.

This clone was seen a single time. The chain links TRBV27 to TRBJ2-5; 9 bases match TRBD2. Unmatched junction bases numbered 4, after V lost 4 bases and J lost 1 base. CDR1 is MNHEY, CDR2 SMNVEV, per germline (reference sequence). The CDR3 contains 15 residues. For the CDR3, the DNA is TGTGCCAGCAGTTCTGAAGCGGGAGGCCAAGAGACCCAGTACTTC. Encoded protein: CASSSEAGGQETQYF.

This rearrangement joins TRBV19 to TRBJ2-3; D is unresolved. The CDR3 has 14 amino acids. CDR1 is LNHDA and CDR2 is SQIVND in the germline V gene (reference sequence). Trimming removed 5 bases at V and 0 bases at J, with 9 bases between. CDR3 amino acids: CASSFRTSTDTQYF. The CDR3 coding sequence is TGTGCCAGTAGTTTCCGCACAAGCACAGATACGCAGTATTTT.

CDR3 sequence: CASDTGDSMNTEAFF. DNA of the CDR3: TGTGCCAGTGATACAGGGGATTCTATGAACACTGAAGCTTTCTTT. The V call is TRBV19, the J call TRBJ1-1; 7 nucleotides line up with TRBD1. The CDR3 runs to 15 residues. The ends lost 8 bases at V and 0 bases at J; junction bases unmatched: 9. CDR1 and CDR2 from the germline V gene are LNHDA and SQIVND (reference sequence).

The V gene is TRBV29-1, the J gene TRBJ1-4; 7 positions match TRBD1. V was pared by 4 bases and J by 5 bases, with 4 bases of the junction left unmatched. This CDR3 contains 13 residues. Germline V gene sequence: CDR1 SQVTM, CDR2 ANQGSEA. CDR3 residues: CSVVWDSNEKLFF. The CDR3 nucleotides read TGCAGCGTTGTCTGGGACAGCAATGAAAAACTGTTTTTT.

The chain combines TRBV7-4 with TRBJ2-3; 8 nucleotides line up with TRBD2. Losses at the gene ends were 6 bases for V and 3 bases for J; bases not matched to a gene: 5. The CDR3 has 14 residues. The germline V gene has CDR1 SGHVT and CDR2 SQSDAQ. This chain's CDR3 is CASSKAGGTDTQYF. In nucleotides, the CDR3 is TGTGCCAGCAGTAAGGCGGGAGGTACAGATACGCAGTATTTT.

The chain recombines TRBV29-1 with TRBJ2-1; TRBD2 agrees at 12 bases. The V segment lost 7 bases and the J segment 6 bases; nucleotides outside the gene matches: 10. Germline CDR1 is SQVTM and CDR2 is ANQGSEA. This CDR3 has 15 amino acids. CDR3 residues: CSGGGLAGGGNEQFF. The CDR3 DNA follows: TGCAGCGGGGGAGGGCTAGCGGGAGGGGGCAATGAGCAGTTCTTC.

With respect to this clone: A much larger clone lies one base from this, so it may be a read error. The chain couples TRBV4-2 to TRBJ1-5, with no clear D. CDR1 and CDR2 from the germline V gene are LGHNA and YNFKEQ. The CDR3 is made up of 13 amino acids. Trimming removed 1 base at V and 5 bases at J, with 6 bases between. The CDR3 DNA sequence: TGTGCCAGCAGCCAAGCTGGGGATCAGCCCCAGCATTTT. Its translation: CASSQAGDQPQHF.

This chain links TRBV27 with TRBJ2-5, with TRBD2 matching 7 bases. Germline V gene lookup returns CDR1 MNHEY and CDR2 SMNVEV (reference sequence). With 3 bases clipped from V and 0 bases from J, the junction kept 7 bases outside the gene matches. This CDR3 has 16 residues. The CDR3 protein is CASSFWASGNQETQYF. Written as DNA, the CDR3 is TGTGCCAGCAGTTTCTGGGCTAGCGGCAACCAAGAGACCCAGTACTTC.

This chain connects TRBV7-9 to TRBJ2-1; no clear D gene. The CDR3 contains 15 residues. Germline values: CDR1 SEHNR, CDR2 FQNEAQ (reference sequence). V lost 1 base and J 0 bases, leaving 7 bases between the germline ends. Here the CDR3 DNA reads TGTGCCAGCAGCTTAGACGGAAGCTCCTACAATGAGCAGTTCTTC. This encodes CASSLDGSSYNEQFF. Full variable domain (rest looked up from reference TRBV7-9 and TRBJ2-1): DTGVSQNPRHKITKRGQNVTFRCDPISEHNRLYWYRQTLGQGPEFLTYFQNEAQLEKSRLLSDRFSAERPKGSFSTLEIQRTEQGDSAMYLCASSLDGSSYNEQFFGPGTRLTVL.

The CDR3 DNA is TGTGCCAGCGTTGGACTCAACCAGGGGGCCGACGAGCAGTACTTC. Amino acids: CASVGLNQGADEQYF. The V and J genes are TRBV28 and TRBJ2-7; 8 bases map to TRBD1. J lost 5 bases, V lost 8 bases, and 14 bases had no gene match. Looked up from germline, CDR1 is MDHEN and CDR2 is SYDVKM. The CDR3 has 15 amino acids.

The rearrangement links TRBV27 to TRBJ1-2, with a possible D match to TRBD1 (6 bases). Trimming took off 5 bases at V and 2 bases at J, with 18 bases between the two ends. The CDR3 is 16 amino acids. The germline V gene encodes CDR1 MNHEY and CDR2 SMNVEV (reference sequence). The chain's CDR3 is CASSPRPEGGNYGYTF. CDR3 DNA: TGTGCCAGCAGTCCCCGACCGGAGGGGGGGAACTATGGCTACACCTTC.

The J gene is TRBJ2-1, the V gene TRBV19; D perhaps matches TRBD2 (6 bases). V dropped 9 bases and J dropped 9 bases, with 12 bases sitting between them. The CDR3 has 11 residues. In germline, CDR1 is LNHDA, CDR2 SQIVND (reference sequence). In DNA, the CDR3 is TGTGCCAGCCGGGGGACTTTTGAGCAGTTCTTC. This translates into CASRGTFEQFF.

The V and J genes are TRBV21-1 and TRBJ2-7; no check of the table's D call, TRBD2, against the DNA was made. TRBV21-1 is reported as a pseudogene. This CDR3 is built from 14 residues. The CDR3 DNA sequence: TGTGCCAGCAGCAAAGACATGACGGGGGACGAGCAGTACTTC. As protein: CASSKDMTGDEQYF.

The rearrangement links TRBV4-3 to TRBJ2-2; 11 nucleotides align to TRBD1. In germline, CDR1 is LGHNA, CDR2 YSLEER. J gave up 4 bases and V 0 bases, and 4 bases lay outside the gene matches. The CDR3 runs to 17 residues. The CDR3 loop reads CASSQDSGTGGTGELFF. The CDR3 DNA sequence: TGCGCCAGCAGCCAAGATTCCGGGACAGGGGGCACCGGGGAGCTGTTTTTT.

The V and J genes are TRBV7-2 and TRBJ1-1, with D tentatively TRBD1 (5 bases). The germline CDR1 and CDR2 sequences are SGHTA and FQGNSA. Trimming cost V 2 bases and J 0 bases, with 10 bases left between them. The CDR3 covers 15 residues. CDR3 region: CASSLLPGMNTEAFF. The CDR3 nucleotides read TGTGCCAGCAGCTTACTCCCAGGGATGAACACTGAAGCTTTCTTT.

V and J are TRBV5-1 and TRBJ1-1, with a possible D match to TRBD1 (6 bases). The CDR3 sequence is 14 residues long. In germline, CDR1 is SGHRS, CDR2 YFSETQ. Trimming took off 4 bases at V and 4 bases at J, with 14 bases between the two ends. The CDR3 sequence is CASSPTQGRTEAFF. The DNA of the CDR3 is TGCGCCAGCAGCCCGACTCAGGGGCGCACTGAAGCTTTCTTT.

The chain is built from TRBV18 and TRBJ2-5; D is ambiguous. The CDR3 totals 14 residues. V was cut by 0 bases and J by 4 bases, with 9 bases left in between. Germline V CDR1 and CDR2: KGHSH, LQKENI. CDR3 in amino acids: CASSPPSQRETQYF. The CDR3 coding sequence is TGTGCCAGCTCACCACCGTCACAGAGAGAGACCCAGTACTTC.

The chain recombines TRBV7-9 with TRBJ2-3; possibly TRBD2 for D (5 bases). From germline, CDR1 is SEHNR and CDR2 FQNEAQ (reference sequence). The V end lost 4 bases, the J end lost 1 base, and 9 bases lay between the germline ends. This CDR3 region has 14 residues. The CDR3 region has the DNA TGTGCCAGCAGCTACCAAGCGGGCACAGATACGCAGTATTTT. Protein sequence: CASSYQAGTDTQYF.

This sequence joins TRBV2 and TRBJ2-3; 11 nucleotides align to TRBD1. The ends lost 3 bases at V and 5 bases at J; junction bases unmatched: 4. From germline, CDR1 is SNHLY and CDR2 FYNNEI. CDR3 length: 15 amino acids. The CDR3 nucleotides are TGTGCCAGCAGTGACGGGACAGGGGGTAAAGATACGCAGTATTTT. This translates into CASSDGTGGKDTQYF.